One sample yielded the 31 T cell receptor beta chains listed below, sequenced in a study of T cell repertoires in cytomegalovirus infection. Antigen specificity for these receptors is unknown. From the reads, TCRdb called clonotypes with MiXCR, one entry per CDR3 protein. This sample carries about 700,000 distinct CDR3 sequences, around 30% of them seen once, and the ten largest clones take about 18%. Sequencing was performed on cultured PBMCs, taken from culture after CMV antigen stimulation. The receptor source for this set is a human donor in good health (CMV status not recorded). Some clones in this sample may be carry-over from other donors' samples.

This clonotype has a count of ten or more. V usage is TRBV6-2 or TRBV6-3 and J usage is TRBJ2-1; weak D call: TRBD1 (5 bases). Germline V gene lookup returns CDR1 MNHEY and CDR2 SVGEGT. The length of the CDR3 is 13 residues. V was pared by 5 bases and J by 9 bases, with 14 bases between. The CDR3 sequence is CASSAHQGTEQFF. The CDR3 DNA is TGTGCCAGCAGTGCACACCAGGGTACTGAGCAGTTCTTC.

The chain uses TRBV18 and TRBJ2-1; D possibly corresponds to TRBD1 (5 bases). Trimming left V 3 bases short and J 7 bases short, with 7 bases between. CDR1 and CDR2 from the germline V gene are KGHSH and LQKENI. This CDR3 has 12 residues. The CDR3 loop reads CASSPAGNEQFF. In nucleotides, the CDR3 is TGTGCCAGCTCACCGGCAGGGAATGAGCAGTTCTTC.

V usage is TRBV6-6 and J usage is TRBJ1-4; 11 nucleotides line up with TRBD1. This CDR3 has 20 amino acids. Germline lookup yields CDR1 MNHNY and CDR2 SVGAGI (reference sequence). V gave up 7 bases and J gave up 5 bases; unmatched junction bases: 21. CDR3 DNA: TGTGCCAGCACTCCCTCGTTAGTTAGGGACAGGGGGAAGGAGAATGAAAAACTGTTTTTT. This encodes CASTPSLVRDRGKENEKLFF.

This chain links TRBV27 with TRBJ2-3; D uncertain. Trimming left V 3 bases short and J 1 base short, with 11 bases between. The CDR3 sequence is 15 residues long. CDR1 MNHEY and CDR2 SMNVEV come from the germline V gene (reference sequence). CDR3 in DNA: TGTGCCAGCAGTTTCGCCCGAACCGGCACAGATACGCAGTATTTT. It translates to CASSFARTGTDTQYF.

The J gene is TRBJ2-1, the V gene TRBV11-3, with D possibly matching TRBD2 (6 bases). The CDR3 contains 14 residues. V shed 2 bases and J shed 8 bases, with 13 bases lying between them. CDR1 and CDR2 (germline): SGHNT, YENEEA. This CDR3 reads CASSLPGENYEQFF. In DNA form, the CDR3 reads TGTGCCAGCAGCTTACCGGGAGAGAACTATGAGCAGTTCTTC.

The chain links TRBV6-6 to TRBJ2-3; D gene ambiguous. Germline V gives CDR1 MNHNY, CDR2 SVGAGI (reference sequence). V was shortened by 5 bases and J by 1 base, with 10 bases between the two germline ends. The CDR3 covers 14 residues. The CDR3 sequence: CASSPTTRTDTQYF. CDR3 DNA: TGTGCCAGCAGTCCTACGACCCGCACAGATACGCAGTATTTT.

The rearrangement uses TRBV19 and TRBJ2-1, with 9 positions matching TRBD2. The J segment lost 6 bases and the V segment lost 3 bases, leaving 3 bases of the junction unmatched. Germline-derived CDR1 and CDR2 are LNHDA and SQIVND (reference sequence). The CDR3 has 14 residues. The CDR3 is CASSILAGINEQFF. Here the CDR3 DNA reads TGTGCCAGTAGTATCCTAGCGGGGATCAATGAGCAGTTCTTC.

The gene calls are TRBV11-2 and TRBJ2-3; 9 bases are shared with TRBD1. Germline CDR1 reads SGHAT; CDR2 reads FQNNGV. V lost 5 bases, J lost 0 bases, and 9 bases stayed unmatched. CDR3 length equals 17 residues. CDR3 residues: CASSPYGGQGSTDTQYF. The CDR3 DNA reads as TGTGCCAGCAGCCCTTATGGGGGACAGGGAAGCACAGATACGCAGTATTTT.

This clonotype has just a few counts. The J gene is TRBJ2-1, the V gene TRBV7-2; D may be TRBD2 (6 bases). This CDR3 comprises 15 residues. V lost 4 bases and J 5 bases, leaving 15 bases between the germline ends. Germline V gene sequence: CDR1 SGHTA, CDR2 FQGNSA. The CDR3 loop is CASSYRRAPDNEQFF. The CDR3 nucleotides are TGTGCCAGCAGCTACCGGAGGGCCCCTGACAATGAGCAGTTCTTC.

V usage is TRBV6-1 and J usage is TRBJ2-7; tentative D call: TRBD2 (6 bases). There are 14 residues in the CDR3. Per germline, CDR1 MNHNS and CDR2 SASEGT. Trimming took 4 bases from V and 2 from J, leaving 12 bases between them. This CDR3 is CASSGEAGPYEQYF. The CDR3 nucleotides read TGTGCCAGCAGTGGGGAGGCCGGACCCTACGAGCAGTACTTC.

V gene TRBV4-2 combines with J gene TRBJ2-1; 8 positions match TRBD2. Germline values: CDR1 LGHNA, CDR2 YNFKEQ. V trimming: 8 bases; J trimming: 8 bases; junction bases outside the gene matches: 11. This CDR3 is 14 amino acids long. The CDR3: CASAGGEGLYEQFF. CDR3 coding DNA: TGTGCCAGCGCCGGGGGGGAGGGCCTGTATGAGCAGTTCTTC.

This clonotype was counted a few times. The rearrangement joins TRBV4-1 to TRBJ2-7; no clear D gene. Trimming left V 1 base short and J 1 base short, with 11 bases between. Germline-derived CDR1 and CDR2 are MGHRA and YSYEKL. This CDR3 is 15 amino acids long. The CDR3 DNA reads TGCGCCAGCAGCCAAGCACACGGAGATTCCTACGAGCAGTACTTC. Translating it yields CASSQAHGDSYEQYF.

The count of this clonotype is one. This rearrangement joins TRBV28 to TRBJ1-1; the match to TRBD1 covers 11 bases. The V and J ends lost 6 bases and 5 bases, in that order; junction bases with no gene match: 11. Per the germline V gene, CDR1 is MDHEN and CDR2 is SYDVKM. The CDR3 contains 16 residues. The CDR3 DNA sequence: TGTGCCAGCAGAGCGGACAGGGGGCGGCCGAGTACTGAAGCTTTCTTT. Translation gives CASRADRGRPSTEAFF. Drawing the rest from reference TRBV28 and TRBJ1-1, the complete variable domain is DVKVTQSSRYLVKRTGEKVFLECVQDMDHENMFWYRQDPGLGLRLIYFSYDVKMKEKGDIPEGYSVSREKKERFSLILESASTNQTSMYLCASRADRGRPSTEAFFGQGTRLTVV.

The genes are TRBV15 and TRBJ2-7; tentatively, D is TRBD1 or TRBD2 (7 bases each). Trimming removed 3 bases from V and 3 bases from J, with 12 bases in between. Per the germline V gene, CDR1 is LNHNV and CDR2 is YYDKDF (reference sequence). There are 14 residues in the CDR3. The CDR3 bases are TGTGCCACCAGCAGGGGAGGGGACAGCTACGAGCAGTACTTC. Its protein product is CATSRGGDSYEQYF.

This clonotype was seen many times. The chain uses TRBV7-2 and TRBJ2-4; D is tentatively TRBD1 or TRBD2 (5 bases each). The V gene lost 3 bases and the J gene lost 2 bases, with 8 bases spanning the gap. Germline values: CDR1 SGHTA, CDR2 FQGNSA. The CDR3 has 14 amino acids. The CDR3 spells CASSLGVSKNIQYF. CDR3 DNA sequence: TGTGCCAGCAGCTTGGGGGTATCCAAAAACATTCAGTACTTC. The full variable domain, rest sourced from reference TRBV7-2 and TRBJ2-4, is GAGVSQSPSNKVTEKGKDVELRCDPISGHTALYWYRQSLGQGLEFLIYFQGNSAPDKSGLPSDRFSAERTGGSVSTLTIQRTQQEDSAVYLCASSLGVSKNIQYFGAGTRLSVL.

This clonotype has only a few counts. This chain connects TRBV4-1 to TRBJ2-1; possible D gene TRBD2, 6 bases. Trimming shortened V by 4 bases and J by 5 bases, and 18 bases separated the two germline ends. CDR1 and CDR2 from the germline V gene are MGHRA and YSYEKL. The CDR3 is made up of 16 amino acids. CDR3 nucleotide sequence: TGCGCCAGCAGCCCGGTTATGGCGGGAAGGGACAATGAGCAGTTCTTC. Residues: CASSPVMAGRDNEQFF.

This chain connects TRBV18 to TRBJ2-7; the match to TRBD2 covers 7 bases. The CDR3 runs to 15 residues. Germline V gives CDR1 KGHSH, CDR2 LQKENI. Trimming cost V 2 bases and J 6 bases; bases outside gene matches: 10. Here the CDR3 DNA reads TGTGCCAGCTCACCAGAGCTGCGGGGGTCCACCGAGCAGTACTTC. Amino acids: CASSPELRGSTEQYF.

The CDR3 nucleotides read TGTGCCAGCAGCCAAATCGGCGCAGATACGCAGTATTTT. It translates to CASSQIGADTQYF. This rearrangement joins TRBV7-2 to TRBJ2-3; D is undetermined. This CDR3 has 13 amino acids. Trimming removed 5 bases from V and 4 bases from J, with 10 bases in between. The germline CDR1 and CDR2 sequences are SGHTA and FQGNSA.

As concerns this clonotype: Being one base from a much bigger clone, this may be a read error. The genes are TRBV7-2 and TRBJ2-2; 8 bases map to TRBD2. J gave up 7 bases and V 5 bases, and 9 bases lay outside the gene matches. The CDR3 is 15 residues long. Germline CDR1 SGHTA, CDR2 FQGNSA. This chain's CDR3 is CASSRLARGIGELFF. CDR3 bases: TGTGCCAGCAGCAGACTAGCGAGAGGTATCGGGGAGCTGTTTTTT.

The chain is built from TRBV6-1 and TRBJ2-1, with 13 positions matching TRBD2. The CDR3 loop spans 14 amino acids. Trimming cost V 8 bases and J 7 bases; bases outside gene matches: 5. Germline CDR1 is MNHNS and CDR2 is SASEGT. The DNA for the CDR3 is TGTGCCAGCCGGACTAGCGGGAGATTTAATGAGCAGTTCTTC. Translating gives CASRTSGRFNEQFF.

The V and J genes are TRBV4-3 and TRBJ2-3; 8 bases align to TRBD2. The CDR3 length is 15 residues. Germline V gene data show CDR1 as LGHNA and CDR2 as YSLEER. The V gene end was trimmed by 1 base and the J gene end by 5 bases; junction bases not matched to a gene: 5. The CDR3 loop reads CASSQAAGEGDTQYF. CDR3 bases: TGCGCCAGCAGCCAAGCAGCGGGGGAGGGAGATACGCAGTATTTT.

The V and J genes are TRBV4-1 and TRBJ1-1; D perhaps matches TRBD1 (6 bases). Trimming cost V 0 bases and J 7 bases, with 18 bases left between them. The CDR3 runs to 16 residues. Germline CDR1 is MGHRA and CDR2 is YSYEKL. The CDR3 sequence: CASSQDRRGQGLEAFF. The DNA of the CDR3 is TGCGCCAGCAGCCAAGATCGACGGGGGCAGGGGCTTGAAGCTTTCTTT.

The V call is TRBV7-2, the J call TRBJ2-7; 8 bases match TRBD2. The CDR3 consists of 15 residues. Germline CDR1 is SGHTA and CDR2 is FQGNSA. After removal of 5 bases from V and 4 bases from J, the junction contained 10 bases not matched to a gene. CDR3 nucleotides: TGTGCCAGCAGCCCGCAAGCGGGAGATCTTTACGAGCAGTACTTC. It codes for CASSPQAGDLYEQYF.

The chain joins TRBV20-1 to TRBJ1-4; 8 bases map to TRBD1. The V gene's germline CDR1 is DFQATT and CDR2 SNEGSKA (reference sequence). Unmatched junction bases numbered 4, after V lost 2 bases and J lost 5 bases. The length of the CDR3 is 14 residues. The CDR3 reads CSARSGTGNEKLFF. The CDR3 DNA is TGCAGTGCTAGATCCGGGACAGGCAATGAAAAACTGTTTTTT.

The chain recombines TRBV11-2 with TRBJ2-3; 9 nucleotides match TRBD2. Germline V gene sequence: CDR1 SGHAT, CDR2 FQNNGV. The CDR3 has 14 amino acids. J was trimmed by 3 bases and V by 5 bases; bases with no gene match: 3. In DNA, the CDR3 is TGTGCCAGCAGCCAGCGGGGGGCAACAGATACGCAGTATTTT. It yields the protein CASSQRGATDTQYF.

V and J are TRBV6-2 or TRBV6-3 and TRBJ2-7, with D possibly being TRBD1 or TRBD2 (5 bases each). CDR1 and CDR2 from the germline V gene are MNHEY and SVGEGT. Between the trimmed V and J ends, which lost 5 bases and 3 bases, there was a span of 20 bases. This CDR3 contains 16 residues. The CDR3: CASSPQGAKSFYEQYF. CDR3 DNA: TGTGCCAGCAGTCCCCAGGGAGCTAAGAGTTTCTACGAGCAGTACTTC.

The CDR3, as DNA: TGTGCCAGCAGCTCGGAAGAGCGGGAGTACGAGCAGTACTTC. Its protein is CASSSEEREYEQYF. The chain is built from TRBV7-9 and TRBJ2-7; 8 bases line up with TRBD2. Trimming at V came to 4 bases and at J to 4 bases, leaving 6 bases not matched to a gene. CDR1 and CDR2 (germline): SEHNR, FQNEAQ (reference sequence). This CDR3 region has 14 residues. Filled out from reference TRBV7-9 and TRBJ2-7, the complete variable domain reads DTGVSQNPRHKITKRGQNVTFRCDPISEHNRLYWYRQTLGQGPEFLTYFQNEAQLEKSRLLSDRFSAERPKGSFSTLEIQRTEQGDSAMYLCASSSEEREYEQYFGPGTRLTVT.

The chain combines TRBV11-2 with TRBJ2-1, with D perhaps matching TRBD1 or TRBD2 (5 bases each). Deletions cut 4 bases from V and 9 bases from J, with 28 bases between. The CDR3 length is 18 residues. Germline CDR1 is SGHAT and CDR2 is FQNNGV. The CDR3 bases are TGTGCCAGCAGCTCCCCCGGGGCTCCTGTCCCACAGTGGGGTGAGCAGTTCTTC. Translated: CASSSPGAPVPQWGEQFF.

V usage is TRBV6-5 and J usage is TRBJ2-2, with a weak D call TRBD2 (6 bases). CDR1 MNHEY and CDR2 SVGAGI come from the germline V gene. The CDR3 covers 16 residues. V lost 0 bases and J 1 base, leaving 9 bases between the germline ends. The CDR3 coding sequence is TGTGCCAGCAGTTACTCTTGGGACTTGAACACCGGGGAGCTGTTTTTT. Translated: CASSYSWDLNTGELFF.

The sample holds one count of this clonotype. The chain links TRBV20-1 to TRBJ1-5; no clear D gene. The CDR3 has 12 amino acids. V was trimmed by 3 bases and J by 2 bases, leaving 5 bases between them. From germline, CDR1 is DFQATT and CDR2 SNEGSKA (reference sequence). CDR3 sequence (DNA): TGCAGTGCTAGCGGAGGCAATCAGCCCCAGCATTTT. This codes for CSASGGNQPQHF.

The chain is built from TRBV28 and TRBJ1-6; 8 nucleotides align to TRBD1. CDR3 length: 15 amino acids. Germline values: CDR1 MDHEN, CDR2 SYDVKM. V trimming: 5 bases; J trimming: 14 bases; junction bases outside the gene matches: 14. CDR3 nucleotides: TGTGCCAGCAGTCCAGAGACAGGGGCCTCTTCTGCCCTCCACTTT. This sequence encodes CASSPETGASSALHF.